This record looks at one T cell receptor (beta chain) sequence and its context. V was pared by 3 bases and J by 7 bases, with 12 bases between. This CDR3 has 13 residues. The V gene's germline CDR1 is LNHDA and CDR2 SQIVND (reference sequence). This sample was included in a study of blood T cell repertoires in COVID-19. At the level of the study: COVID-19 samples, acute and convalescent, were from the United States, Italy and Spain.

Repertoires were generated with immunoSEQ multiplex PCR, while TCRdb's copy carries only in-frame clones and drops some. Altogether under 200,000 clones are present, more than 70% being singletons, with the ten largest covering around 6%. The rearrangement uses TRBV19 and TRBJ2-5, with D unclear. Sequenced input: peripheral blood. The TCR comes from a man aged 35-49 years with active or convalescent COVID-19. DNA for the CDR3: TGTGCCAGTAGTATCCAGCGCCTCGGGACCCAGTACTTC. It codes for CASSIQRLGTQYF.